The 14 T cell receptor beta chains presented below share a single source sample, sequenced in a study of regulatory T cells in long-lasting Graves disease. Arm-PCR with iRepertoire HTBI primers amplified the CDR3 regions for these TCR beta libraries. TCRdb re-analysed the multiplex PCR reads in MiXCR, keeping a single row per CDR3 protein. The sample consists of 450,000 or so distinct CDR3 sequences, 20% to 25% of them appearing once. Time point indicated: persistent/refractory GD, antithyroid drugs over 5 years with positive TRAb. Researchers made the TCR library from RNA that was extracted from PBMCs. The source was peripheral blood mononuclear cells (PBMCs), collected when the disease was refractory, from a patient treated with antithyroid drugs. These receptors all stem from a female donor with Graves disease.

This clonotype was counted at least ten times. The germline gene is not matched at one end of the junction; a read error may be the cause. The chain recombines TRBV20-1 with TRBJ1-5; weak D call: TRBD1 (5 bases). CDR3 length equals 14 residues. Germline values: CDR1 DFQATT, CDR2 SNEGSKA (reference sequence). The CDR3 region is CSAAGGSSDQPQHF. The CDR3 bases are TGCAGTGCAGCCGGGGGGTCTAGCGATCAGCCCCAGCATTTT.

Many counts were recorded for this clonotype. This chain uses TRBV10-3 with TRBJ1-4; no firm D call. V was trimmed by 4 bases and J by 8 bases, leaving 17 bases between them. The CDR3 extends over 15 amino acids. The germline V gene has CDR1 ENHRY and CDR2 SYGVKD. CDR3 sequence reads: CAISAKTGAREKLFF. The CDR3 DNA reads as TGTGCCATCAGTGCCAAAACCGGAGCAAGGGAAAAACTGTTTTTT.

This clonotype was counted between two and nine times. V and J are TRBV15 and TRBJ1-1; D remains ambiguous. CDR3 size: 18 residues. Trimming took 0 bases from V and 0 from J, leaving 17 bases between them. Germline values: CDR1 LNHNV, CDR2 YYDKDF (reference sequence). The DNA for the CDR3 is TGTGCCACCAGCAGAGATTTTGGAGAACCCATTATGAACACTGAAGCTTTCTTT. Protein product: CATSRDFGEPIMNTEAFF.

This clonotype appeared a few times. CDR3 region: CATDGGQGNTIYF. The CDR3 nucleotides are TGTGCCACGGACGGGGGGCAAGGAAACACCATATATTTT. The chain uses TRBV10-3 and TRBJ1-3; maybe TRBD1 (6 bases). Deletions cut 10 bases from V and 4 bases from J, with 14 bases between. Germline-derived CDR1 and CDR2 are ENHRY and SYGVKD. CDR3 length: 13 amino acids.

This clonotype showed up just a few times. This chain connects TRBV20-1 to TRBJ1-5; D call uncertain. This CDR3 is built from 13 residues. Germline loops: CDR1 DFQATT, CDR2 SNEGSKA (reference sequence). V was trimmed by 7 bases and J by 7 bases, leaving 17 bases between them. CDR3: CSDRPASGQPQHF. In DNA, the CDR3 is TGCAGTGACCGTCCGGCATCCGGACAGCCCCAGCATTTT.

This clonotype was counted ten times or more. This sequence joins TRBV3-1 and TRBJ2-7; 12 positions agree with TRBD2. V lost 3 bases and J lost 4; bases outside the gene matches: 10. The CDR3 covers 17 residues. The germline gives CDR1 LGHDT, CDR2 YNNKEL (reference sequence). The CDR3 coding sequence is TGTGCCAGCAGCCATGGGACTAGCGGGCCGGCTTCTTACGAGCAGTACTTC. Translating it yields CASSHGTSGPASYEQYF.

Ten or more counts support this clonotype. The chain combines TRBV5-4 with TRBJ2-7; D might be TRBD1 (6 bases). The germline V gene has CDR1 SGHNT and CDR2 YYREEE (reference sequence). V lost 5 bases and J lost 4, with 13 bases in between. CDR3 length: 13 residues. The CDR3 DNA sequence: TGTGCCAGCAGTGGGGGCACGTCTTACGAGCAGTACTTC. It specifies CASSGGTSYEQYF.

This clonotype was recorded many times. V and J are TRBV20-1 and TRBJ2-7; either TRBD1 or TRBD2 may supply D (5 bases each). In germline, CDR1 is DFQATT, CDR2 SNEGSKA (reference sequence). The CDR3 has 13 amino acids. CDR3 nucleotides: TGCAGCCTACCGGGGCTGGCGTCCTACGAGCAGTACTTC. Translated: CSLPGLASYEQYF.

The rearrangement links TRBV19 to TRBJ1-1, with D perhaps matching TRBD1 (5 bases). The ends were cut back, 7 bases at V and 0 bases at J, with 12 bases in the middle. The CDR3 totals 14 residues. Per the germline V gene, CDR1 is LNHDA and CDR2 is SQIVND (reference sequence). CDR3 protein: CASIRGRVNTEAFF. The CDR3 coding sequence is TGTGCCAGTATTAGGGGACGGGTGAACACTGAAGCTTTCTTT.

The genes are TRBV5-5 and TRBJ2-7; no clear D. Germline-derived CDR1 and CDR2 are SGHKS and YYEKEE (reference sequence). Between the trimmed V and J ends, which lost 4 bases and 5 bases, there was a span of 10 bases. The CDR3 contains 12 residues. The CDR3 region is CASSQSGDEQYF. The CDR3 coding sequence is TGTGCCAGCAGCCAGAGTGGGGACGAGCAGTACTTC. Complete variable domain (other parts from reference TRBV5-5 and TRBJ2-7): DAGVTQSPTHLIKTRGQQVTLRCSPISGHKSVSWYQQVLGQGPQFIFQYYEKEERGRGNFPDRFSARQFPNYSSELNVNALLLGDSALYLCASSQSGDEQYFGPGTRLTVT.

The chain uses TRBV7-9 and TRBJ2-2; D perhaps matches TRBD2 (6 bases). V was cut by 5 bases and J by 6 bases, with 13 bases left in between. CDR1 is SEHNR and CDR2 is FQNEAQ in the germline V gene (reference sequence). The CDR3 runs to 14 residues. In nucleotides, the CDR3 is TGTGCCAGCAGCCCCGCGGGGTCTTCCGGGGAGCTGTTTTTT. Its translation: CASSPAGSSGELFF. Filled out from reference TRBV7-9 and TRBJ2-2, the complete variable domain reads DTGVSQNPRHKITKRGQNVTFRCDPISEHNRLYWYRQTLGQGPEFLTYFQNEAQLEKSRLLSDRFSAERPKGSFSTLEIQRTEQGDSAMYLCASSPAGSSGELFFGEGSRLTVL.

This chain links TRBV19 with TRBJ1-1; D perhaps matches TRBD1 (6 bases). The CDR3 has 17 amino acids. V lost 6 bases and J 0 bases, leaving 20 bases between the germline ends. Germline values: CDR1 LNHDA, CDR2 SQIVND (reference sequence). The CDR3 region has the DNA TGTGCCAGTAGCGTTCTGGACAGACGGAACATGAACACTGAAGCTTTCTTT. Its protein product is CASSVLDRRNMNTEAFF.

This clonotype was seen many times. V and J are TRBV12-3 or TRBV12-4 and TRBJ2-2, with 9 nucleotides matching TRBD2. The V gene end was trimmed by 5 bases and the J gene end by 0 bases; junction bases not matched to a gene: 7. CDR3 length equals 17 residues. This CDR3 is CASSLPGLASNTGELFF. The CDR3 DNA is TGTGCCAGCAGTCTCCCCGGACTAGCGTCGAACACCGGGGAGCTGTTTTTT.

In the case of this clonotype: Germline is not matched at one junction end, which may reflect a read error. This chain links TRBV7-9 with TRBJ2-1; the match to TRBD2 covers 10 bases. The CDR3 runs to 16 residues. Germline loops: CDR1 SEHNR, CDR2 FQNEAQ (reference sequence). The CDR3 region is CASSPIAIAGGNEQFF. In nucleotides, the CDR3 is TGTGCTAGCAGCCCAATTGCAATAGCGGGAGGCAATGAGCAGTTCTTC.